The clone carrying this T cell receptor beta chain was found a few times. There are 16 residues in the CDR3. In germline, CDR1 is SGDLS, CDR2 YYNGEE. Trimming took 0 bases from V and 5 from J; bases not matched to a gene: 10. This sample was included in a study of T cells in Graves' hyperthyroidism and ophthalmopathy. The wider study: Staff took peripheral blood when the initial diagnosis was made, before any treatment began.

No ophthalmopathy progression within 18 months constituted stable Graves' hyperthyroidism. Patients were excluded for uncontrolled infection, other autoimmune disease, pregnancy or lactation. Orbital computed tomography, thyroid ultrasound, serum thyroxine and TRAb, and clinical symptoms together informed the diagnoses. Amplified regions were TCR beta CDR3 sequences from RNA transcripts. HTBI primers were the set used in a first-round RT-PCR of the TCR CDR3. TCRdb reprocessed the multiplex PCR reads via MiXCR and lists one record per CDR3 protein. The data hold over 700,000 distinct CDR3 sequences, with 38% observed a single time.

This chain connects TRBV9 to TRBJ1-1; 7 bases align to TRBD1. The source is a man younger than 35 with Graves' hyperthyroidism. The sample comprised blood. CDR3 in DNA: TGTGCCAGCAGCGTAGAGGAGGCCAGGGGGTTGACTGAAGCTTTCTTT. Translating gives CASSVEEARGLTEAFF.